This T cell receptor (beta chain) was identified during a study of blood T cell repertoires in COVID-19. Study background: Samples came from the United States, Italy and Spain, spanning acute and convalescent COVID-19. T cells, B-cell-depleted T cells, or PBMCs supplied cDNA or gDNA.

Participants were aged about 18 to 100 years, lived in under 25 US areas, and enrolled virtually. As originally analysed: Reference gene primer amplification gave nucleated cell count estimates. Data came from immunoSEQ multiplex PCR; TCRdb stores just in-frame clones and leaves some out. D and trimming were read from the DNA, whereas the V and J calls and clone size are those reported in that table. The table lists 300,000 to 400,000 clones, 80% to 90% of them singletons, with roughly 4% in the top ten. There are 13 residues in the CDR3. Between the trimmed V and J ends, which lost 1 base and 2 bases, there was a span of 6 bases.

The chain is built from TRBV12-3 or TRBV12-4 and TRBJ2-7; D gene ambiguous. Sequenced sample: PBMCs or T cells enriched from blood (not recorded which). The clonotype originates from a woman aged 40 to 50 with acute COVID-19. The CDR3 sequence: CASSLGQTYEQYF. In DNA, the CDR3 is TGTGCCAGCAGTTTAGGTCAGACCTACGAGCAGTACTTC.